One and the same sample provided the 11 T cell receptor beta chains below, sequenced in a study of T cells in localized non-small cell lung cancer (dated by TCRdb to about 2020). The protocol used for the library was the immunoSEQ multiplex PCR assay. In its TCRdb copy, this immuneACCESS table keeps in-frame sequences only and misses some clones. Where compared with another copy, unresolved V genes explain less than half of these, and the others have no known cause. Across this sample there are about 41,000 clones, with about 88% seen only once. The ten most abundant clones make up around 7% of the sample. Here the sequenced sample was peripheral blood, taken before any cancer treatment. The receptors were sampled from a woman aged 18-55 years with stage III lung adenocarcinoma.

The chain has TRBV4-1 and TRBJ2-1; D is undetermined. V dropped 0 bases and J dropped 4 bases, with 4 bases sitting between them. Germline-derived CDR1 and CDR2 are MGHRA and YSYEKL. CDR3 length: 13 amino acids. CDR3 bases: TGCGCCAGCAGCCAAGAACTTTACAATGAGCAGTTCTTC. Encoded protein: CASSQELYNEQFF.

The chain recombines TRBV5-1 with TRBJ1-4; 9 nucleotides agree with TRBD1. Germline loops: CDR1 SGHRS, CDR2 YFSETQ. CDR3 size: 15 residues. V lost 4 bases to trimming and J lost 5 bases; unmatched junction nucleotides: 6. The CDR3 coding sequence is TGCGCCAGCAGCGCCTCCGGGACAGGGAATGAAAAACTGTTTTTT. It is translated as CASSASGTGNEKLFF.

The J gene is TRBJ2-2, the V gene TRBV11-3, with D unclear. Per germline, CDR1 SGHNT and CDR2 YENEEA. V was pared by 5 bases and J by 6 bases, with 13 bases between. The CDR3 covers 14 residues. The CDR3 DNA reads as TGTGCCAGCAGCACCGGAGTGGGGTCCGGGGAGCTGTTTTTT. Protein sequence: CASSTGVGSGELFF.

The chain has TRBV6-1 and TRBJ2-5, with TRBD2 matching over 8 bases. Germline CDR1 MNHNS, CDR2 SASEGT. The V segment lost 3 bases and the J segment 4 bases; nucleotides outside the gene matches: 10. This CDR3 has 16 residues. CDR3 DNA sequence: TGTGCCAGCAGTGACTTGGGCGGGGGGTCCCCAGAGACCCAGTACTTC. Protein sequence: CASSDLGGGSPETQYF.

This clone was counted a single time. The V and J genes are TRBV4-1 and TRBJ1-2, with D perhaps TRBD1 (6 bases). Trimming took 3 bases from V and 4 from J, leaving 15 bases between them. Germline lookup yields CDR1 MGHRA and CDR2 YSYEKL. This CDR3 has 15 residues. The CDR3 nucleotides are TGCGCCAGCAGCCAGGAGGGGGGGGTTGGCTATGGCTACACCTTC. Its protein is CASSQEGGVGYGYTF.

Only a few counts were recorded for this clone. This chain uses TRBV4-1 with TRBJ2-1, with unresolved D. Germline loops: CDR1 MGHRA, CDR2 YSYEKL. V lost 1 base and J lost 0, with 10 bases in between. The CDR3 consists of 16 residues. Written as DNA, the CDR3 is TGCGCCAGCAGCCAAGTCCCCGCTAGCTCCTACAATGAGCAGTTCTTC. It codes for CASSQVPASSYNEQFF.

The genes are TRBV11-3 and TRBJ2-5; TRBD1 matches 9 bases. Germline assignment: CDR1 SGHNT and CDR2 YENEEA. V lost 2 bases and J lost 4; bases outside the gene matches: 8. The length of the CDR3 is 16 residues. This CDR3 is CASSLSTGQGGETQYF. The CDR3 nucleotides are TGTGCCAGCAGCTTATCTACGGGACAGGGTGGAGAGACCCAGTACTTC.

This chain joins TRBV7-2 and TRBJ2-1; D uncertain. This CDR3 spans 12 amino acids. Germline values: CDR1 SGHTA, CDR2 FQGNSA. The V gene lost 2 bases and the J gene lost 10 bases, with 9 bases spanning the gap. The CDR3 DNA is TGTGCCAGCAGCTTAAATTTCGCGGAGCAGTTCTTC. Translated, it gives CASSLNFAEQFF.

This chain links TRBV14 with TRBJ2-1, with D perhaps given as TRBD1 or TRBD2 (5 bases each). The V end lost 4 bases, the J end lost 4 bases, and 14 bases lay between the germline ends. The CDR3 runs to 15 residues. Per germline, CDR1 SGHDN and CDR2 FVKESK. CDR3 DNA sequence: TGTGCCAGCAGCCCCGCCGGGGCTCCTTACAATGAGCAGTTCTTC. This gives the protein CASSPAGAPYNEQFF.

This chain uses TRBV19 with TRBJ2-2; weak D call: TRBD2 (6 bases). This CDR3 comprises 12 residues. Germline lookup yields CDR1 LNHDA and CDR2 SQIVND (reference sequence). With 6 bases removed from V and 15 bases from J, the gap between germline ends came to 17 bases. The CDR3 protein is CASSLMGGAMFF. In DNA form, the CDR3 reads TGTGCCAGTAGCCTCATGGGCGGGGCGATGTTTTTT.

The rearrangement uses TRBV6-1 and TRBJ2-5, with D hard to call. Trimming cost V 3 bases and J 6 bases, with 14 bases left between them. There are 14 residues in the CDR3. Germline CDR1 is MNHNS and CDR2 is SASEGT. The DNA of the CDR3 is TGTGCCAGCAGTGAGGAAACAGCCAGAAAGACCCAGTACTTC. Protein: CASSEETARKTQYF.